These 21 T cell receptor beta chains were all obtained from the same sample, sequenced in a study of blood T cells in healthy people across ages. Sample-barcoded 5' priming and a J-beta primer mix drove a second PCR of roughly 6 to 12 cycles. TCRdb processed the 5' RACE reads anew with MiXCR; each CDR3 protein has one entry. Counted here are more than 1,000,000 distinct CDR3 sequences, under 30% occurring once; the ten biggest clones make up about 0.8%. These data were also filed under a second study, of T cells of mothers and their children.

Sample: blood. These receptors all stem from a girl aged 2 to 10 in good health.

The chain employs TRBV5-1 and TRBJ2-5; a possible D gene is TRBD1 (5 bases). This CDR3 region has 12 residues. Trimming left V 5 bases short and J 6 bases short, with 11 bases between. Per germline, CDR1 SGHRS and CDR2 YFSETQ. This chain's CDR3 is CASSQGSKTQYF. In DNA form, the CDR3 reads TGCGCCAGCAGTCAGGGATCGAAGACCCAGTACTTC. Using reference TRBV5-1 and TRBJ2-5 for the parts outside the CDR3, the full variable domain is KAGVTQTPRYLIKTRGQQVTLSCSPISGHRSVSWYQQTPGQGLQFLFEYFSETQRNKGNFPGRFSGRQFSNSRSEMNVSTLELGDSALYLCASSQGSKTQYFGPGTRLLVL.

The table lists this clonotype with a few counts. The chain combines TRBV24-1 with TRBJ2-3; D is perhaps TRBD1 (6 bases). V lost 8 bases and J 2 bases, leaving 16 bases between the germline ends. The CDR3 has 15 amino acids. From germline, CDR1 is KGHDR and CDR2 SFDVKD. The CDR3 reads CATTLGATPTDTQYF. Here the CDR3 DNA reads TGTGCCACCACCTTGGGGGCTACACCCACAGATACGCAGTATTTT.

This CDR3 reads CASSFGILTGGRTDTQYF. DNA of the CDR3: TGTGCCAGCAGTTTTGGTATCTTAACGGGAGGTCGCACAGATACGCAGTATTTT. The chain carries TRBV12-3 or TRBV12-4 and TRBJ2-3; the match to TRBD2 covers 7 bases. The length of the CDR3 is 18 residues. Trimming took 3 bases from V and 1 from J; bases not matched to a gene: 13.

This clonotype showed up just a few times. This rearrangement joins TRBV6-1 to TRBJ1-2, with 8 bases lining up with TRBD1. The CDR3 extends over 14 amino acids. J gave up 8 bases and V 6 bases, and 11 bases lay outside the gene matches. Germline assignment: CDR1 MNHNS and CDR2 SASEGT. The DNA of the CDR3 is TGTGCCAGCAGAGTAGGACAGGGACCAAACGGCTACACCTTC. It codes for CASRVGQGPNGYTF.

V and J are TRBV7-9 and TRBJ2-5; perhaps TRBD2 as D (6 bases). The J call may be mistaken, given a closer DNA end match to TRBJ2-7. Germline V gives CDR1 SEHNR, CDR2 FQNEAQ (reference sequence). The CDR3 is 16 residues long. The CDR3 DNA reads TGTGCCAGCAGCCGTGTAGGGACTCACCACTCCTACGAGCAGTACTTC. The encoded protein is CASSRVGTHHSYEQYF.

This clonotype was seen more than once but under ten times. This chain links TRBV27 with TRBJ2-2; D not certain. CDR3 size: 14 residues. Germline CDR1 MNHEY, CDR2 SMNVEV (reference sequence). The ends were cut back, 5 bases at V and 6 bases at J, with 13 bases in the middle. The CDR3 coding sequence is TGTGCCAGCAGTCCCGGATCCGGGCCCGGGGAGCTGTTTTTT. It translates to CASSPGSGPGELFF.

The chain's CDR3 is CSVELRAGGNQETQYF. The CDR3 DNA is TGCAGCGTTGAGCTCCGAGCGGGAGGGAACCAAGAGACCCAGTACTTC. V and J are TRBV29-1 and TRBJ2-5; 10 bases match TRBD2. CDR1 and CDR2 (germline): SQVTM, ANQGSEA. The CDR3 consists of 16 residues. The trim removed 3 bases at V and 0 bases at J, leaving 7 bases unmatched.

This clonotype was recorded a few times. The CDR3 here is CASSYEGVSGGPFYNEQFF. The CDR3 region has the DNA TGTGCCAGCAGTTACGAGGGGGTGTCGGGGGGGCCTTTTTACAATGAGCAGTTCTTC. The chain employs TRBV6-2 or TRBV6-3 and TRBJ2-1; 8 nucleotides line up with TRBD2. The CDR3 is 19 amino acids. The germline CDR1 and CDR2 sequences are MNHEY and SVGEGT. V dropped 2 bases and J dropped 4; count of bases not matched to a gene: 16.

Only a few counts were recorded for this clonotype. The CDR3 coding sequence is TGCAGCGTTGATCGGTTTGCGGGGATTCATCATGAGCAGTTCTTC. Translation gives CSVDRFAGIHHEQFF. This chain connects TRBV29-1 to TRBJ2-1, with D possibly matching TRBD2 (6 bases). Trimming cost V 3 bases and J 8 bases, with 20 bases left between them. The CDR3 has 15 amino acids. The V gene's germline CDR1 is SQVTM and CDR2 ANQGSEA.

In this sample, this clonotype turned up a few times. This chain joins TRBV29-1 and TRBJ1-1; 10 positions match TRBD1. Germline assignment: CDR1 SQVTM and CDR2 ANQGSEA. The V and J ends lost 6 bases and 5 bases, in that order; junction bases with no gene match: 6. The CDR3 totals 13 residues. CDR3 nucleotides: TGCAGCGTCGACGAGGACAGGGGGACTGAAGCTTTCTTT. Its translation is CSVDEDRGTEAFF.

This clonotype was counted only a few times. Germline is not matched at one junction end, which may reflect a read error. V gene TRBV13 combines with J gene TRBJ2-1; D is possibly TRBD1 or TRBD2 (5 bases each). The end of the DNA aligns better with TRBJ2-5, so the J call may be wrong. The germline V gene encodes CDR1 PRHDT and CDR2 FYEKMQ (reference sequence). The CDR3 has 13 residues. In DNA, the CDR3 is TGTGCCGGCAGCTCCCGGGACCGCGAGACCCAGTACTTC. Protein product: CAGSSRDRETQYF.

On this clonotype itself: The junction departs from germline at one end; a sequencing error may be responsible. V and J are TRBV12-3 or TRBV12-4 and TRBJ2-6; TRBD1 agrees at 10 bases. This CDR3 is 17 amino acids long. Written as DNA, the CDR3 is TGTGCCAGCGCGGGCGACGACAGGGGGCCTGGGGCCAACGTCCCGACTTTC. Translation: CASAGDDRGPGANVPTF.

This clonotype has just a few counts. The chain's CDR3 is CASSLSGFVAKNIQYF. The CDR3 region has the DNA TGTGCCAGCAGTCTCTCAGGGTTTGTAGCCAAAAACATTCAGTACTTC. This chain links TRBV12-3 or TRBV12-4 with TRBJ2-4; a possible D gene is TRBD1 (5 bases). Trimming cost V 5 bases and J 0 bases, with 14 bases left between them. The CDR3 covers 16 residues.

The chain carries TRBV20-1 and TRBJ2-7; TRBD2 matches at 7 bases. The V gene's germline CDR1 is DFQATT and CDR2 SNEGSKA (reference sequence). Trimming cost V 0 bases and J 9 bases; bases outside gene matches: 8. This CDR3 contains 13 residues. The CDR3 DNA follows: TGCAGTGCTAGAGATGGGGACTATGACGGGCAGTACTTC. Translating it yields CSARDGDYDGQYF.

In this sample, this clonotype turned up a few times. The chain employs TRBV29-1 and TRBJ2-7; D is possibly TRBD2 (6 bases). CDR1 is SQVTM, CDR2 ANQGSEA, per germline. The length of the CDR3 is 13 residues. Trimming removed 4 bases at V and 4 bases at J, with 14 bases between. CDR3 loop: CSVVSGLEYEQYF. The CDR3 DNA reads TGCAGCGTTGTATCGGGACTTGAGTACGAGCAGTACTTC.

This clonotype has a handful of counts. The chain recombines TRBV4-1 with TRBJ2-7, with TRBD2 matching over 8 bases. The germline V gene encodes CDR1 MGHRA and CDR2 YSYEKL. Trimming took 1 base from V and 4 from J; bases not matched to a gene: 6. The CDR3 totals 15 residues. As DNA, the CDR3 is TGCGCCAGCAGCCAAGTCAGCGGGAGTAAGTACGAGCAGTACTTC. It translates to CASSQVSGSKYEQYF.

This clonotype has a handful of counts. The CDR3 loop reads CSASGTVNGYTF. The CDR3 DNA reads TGCAGTGCTAGCGGGACAGTTAATGGCTACACCTTC. V and J are TRBV20-1 and TRBJ1-2, with TRBD1 identical over 7 bases. This CDR3 is 12 amino acids long. Looked up from germline, CDR1 is DFQATT and CDR2 is SNEGSKA (reference sequence). The V segment lost 3 bases and the J segment 6 bases; nucleotides outside the gene matches: 4.

CDR3 in DNA: TGTGCCAGCAGTGGGGGGGAAGGGGAGCTGTTTTTT. Translation gives CASSGGEGELFF. J is TRBJ2-2 and V is TRBV2; D may be TRBD2 (6 bases). With 4 bases removed from V and 8 bases from J, the gap between germline ends came to 8 bases. This CDR3 comprises 12 residues. Germline V gene sequence: CDR1 SNHLY, CDR2 FYNNEI.

This chain joins TRBV20-1 and TRBJ2-2; 10 nucleotides align to TRBD2. Germline trimming cut 0 bases from V and 1 base from J; bases unmatched to any gene: 5. Germline assignment: CDR1 DFQATT and CDR2 SNEGSKA (reference sequence). The CDR3 contains 17 residues. The CDR3 DNA is TGCAGTGCTAGAGATCTAAAGCGGGAGGGGAACACCGGGGAGCTGTTTTTT. It encodes CSARDLKREGNTGELFF.

This clonotype has a single count. V gene TRBV11-2 combines with J gene TRBJ2-1, with 9 positions matching TRBD2. Germline lookup yields CDR1 SGHAT and CDR2 FQNNGV. Trimming cost V 2 bases and J 1 base; bases outside gene matches: 6. The CDR3 loop spans 17 amino acids. In DNA form, the CDR3 reads TGTGCCAGCAGCTTATATAGCGGGAGTCGATCCTACAATGAGCAGTTCTTC. Protein: CASSLYSGSRSYNEQFF.

The gene calls are TRBV6-5 and TRBJ2-5; 9 nucleotides line up with TRBD1. This CDR3 is 16 amino acids long. The germline gives CDR1 MNHEY, CDR2 SVGAGI. J was trimmed by 5 bases and V by 4 bases; bases with no gene match: 11. The CDR3 sequence: CASSFHRDRAFETQYF. CDR3 in DNA: TGTGCCAGCAGTTTCCACCGGGACAGGGCCTTCGAGACCCAGTACTTC.